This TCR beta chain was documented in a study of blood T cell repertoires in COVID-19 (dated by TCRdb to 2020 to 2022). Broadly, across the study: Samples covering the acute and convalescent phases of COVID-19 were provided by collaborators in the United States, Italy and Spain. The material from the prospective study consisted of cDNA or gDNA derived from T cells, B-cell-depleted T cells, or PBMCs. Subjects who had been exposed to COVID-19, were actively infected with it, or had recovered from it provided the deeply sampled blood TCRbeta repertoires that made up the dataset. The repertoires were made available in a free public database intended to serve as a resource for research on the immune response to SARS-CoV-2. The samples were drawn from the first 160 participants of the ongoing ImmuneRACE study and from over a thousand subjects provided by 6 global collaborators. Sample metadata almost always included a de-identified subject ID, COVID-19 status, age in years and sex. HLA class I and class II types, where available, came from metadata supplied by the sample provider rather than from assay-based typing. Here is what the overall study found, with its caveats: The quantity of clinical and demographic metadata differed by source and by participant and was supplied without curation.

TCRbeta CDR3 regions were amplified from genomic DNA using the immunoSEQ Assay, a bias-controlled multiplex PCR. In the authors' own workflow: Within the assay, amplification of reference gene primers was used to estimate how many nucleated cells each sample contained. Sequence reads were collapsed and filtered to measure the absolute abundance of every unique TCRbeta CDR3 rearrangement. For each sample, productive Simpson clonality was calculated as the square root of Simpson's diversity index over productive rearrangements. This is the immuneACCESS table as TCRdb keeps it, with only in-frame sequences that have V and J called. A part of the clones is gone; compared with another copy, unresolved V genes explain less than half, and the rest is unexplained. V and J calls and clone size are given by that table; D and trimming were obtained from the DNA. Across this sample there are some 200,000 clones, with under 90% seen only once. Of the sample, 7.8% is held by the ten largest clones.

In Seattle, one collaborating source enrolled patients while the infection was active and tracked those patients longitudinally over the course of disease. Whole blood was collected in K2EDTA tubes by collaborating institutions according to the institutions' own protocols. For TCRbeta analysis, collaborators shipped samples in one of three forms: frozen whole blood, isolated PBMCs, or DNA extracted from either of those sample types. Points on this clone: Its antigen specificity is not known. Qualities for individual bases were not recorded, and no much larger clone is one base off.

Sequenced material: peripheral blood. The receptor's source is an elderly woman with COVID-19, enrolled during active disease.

The CDR3 loop reads CAISETTGRGDQETQYF. The sequenced DNA: TGTGCCATCAGTGAGACGACAGGACGGGGGGACCAAGAGACCCAGTACTTC. The sequence joins TRBV10-3 to TRBJ2-5; matching of 7 bases hints at TRBD2 as the D gene. CDR3 length: 17 amino acids, cysteine to phenylalanine. The only DNA kept is the CDR3, 51 bases in frame from the first base. V drops 2 bases and J drops 0 bases, leaving 16 bases in between. Taken from the germline V gene, the CDR1 and CDR2 loops are ENHRY and SYGVKD.